Listed here are 31 T cell receptor beta chains from one sample, sequenced in a study of immune evolution from preneoplasia to lung adenocarcinoma (dated by TCRdb to the early 2020s). Receptor amplification or capture employed the immunoSEQ multiplex PCR assay. TCRdb took this table from immuneACCESS and kept in-frame rearrangements with V and J called. Such tables lack part of the clones; where checked against another copy, unresolved V genes explain under half of the gap, and the rest is unexplained. The sample data list thousands of clones, and roughly 85% of these were observed just once. The top ten clones comprise 2.5% of the sample. The specimen was FFPE atypical adenomatous hyperplasia tissue from the lung. Sample cell subset or site, as interpreted from the label and publication: atypical adenomatous hyperplasia (AAH), lung preneoplasia. Receptor source: a person aged 65 to 85 with lung adenocarcinoma.

The chain carries TRBV28 and TRBJ1-5; D unresolved. This CDR3 spans 15 amino acids. The V gene lost 5 bases and the J gene lost 7 bases, with 18 bases spanning the gap. Germline values: CDR1 MDHEN, CDR2 SYDVKM. CDR3 bases: TGTGCCAGCAGTCCCCTCGACCAGGCGGGGCAGCCCCAGCATTTT. Its protein is CASSPLDQAGQPQHF.

V usage is TRBV2 and J usage is TRBJ2-7; D is possibly TRBD1 or TRBD2 (5 bases each). V lost 8 bases and J lost 6, with 8 bases in between. The CDR3 extends over 10 amino acids. Germline V CDR1 and CDR2: SNHLY, FYNNEI. CDR3 sequence reads: CASVGGEQYF. The DNA for the CDR3 is TGTGCCAGCGTTGGGGGCGAGCAGTACTTC.

CDR3 bases: TGTGCCAGCAGCCGACAAACAGGGGGCGCAACTTTCTTT. Residues: CASSRQTGGATFF. The V gene is TRBV11-2, the J gene TRBJ1-1; 9 bases line up with TRBD1. V gave up 5 bases and J gave up 12 bases; unmatched junction bases: 10. The length of the CDR3 is 13 residues. Germline loops: CDR1 SGHAT, CDR2 FQNNGV.

The DNA for the CDR3 is TGTGCCAGCAGCATATCCGGGTTGGCTGAAGCTTTCTTT. Its translation is CASSISGLAEAFF. The chain carries TRBV6-5 and TRBJ1-1, with no clear D. Trimming pared 6 bases from V and 6 bases from J, leaving 14 bases between. The V gene's germline CDR1 is MNHEY and CDR2 SVGAGI. This CDR3 comprises 13 residues.

The chain combines TRBV5-4 with TRBJ2-1; TRBD2 matches at 7 bases. The CDR3 contains 12 residues. CDR1 is SGHNT and CDR2 is YYREEE in the germline V gene (reference sequence). After removal of 3 bases from V and 14 bases from J, the junction contained 8 bases not matched to a gene. The DNA of the CDR3 is TGTGCCAGCAGCTCCGAGCGGGACGATGAGTTCTTC. It is translated as CASSSERDDEFF. The full variable domain, rest sourced from reference TRBV5-4 and TRBJ2-1, is ETGVTQSPTHLIKTRGQQVTLRCSSQSGHNTVSWYQQALGQGPQFIFQYYREEENGRGNFPPRFSGLQFPNYSSELNVNALELDDSALYLCASSSERDDEFFGPGTRLTVL.

The rearrangement links TRBV2 to TRBJ1-2; D is perhaps TRBD1 (6 bases). Trimming removed 2 bases at V and 6 bases at J, with 13 bases between. Germline loops: CDR1 SNHLY, CDR2 FYNNEI. This CDR3 has 14 amino acids. The DNA of the CDR3 is TGTGCCAGCAGTGAATGGGTGGACAGCGATGGCTACACCTTC. Translated, it gives CASSEWVDSDGYTF. Drawing the rest from reference TRBV2 and TRBJ1-2, the complete variable domain is EPEVTQTPSHQVTQMGQEVILRCVPISNHLYFYWYRQILGQKVEFLVSFYNNEISEKSEIFDDQFSVERPDGSNFTLKIRSTKLEDSAMYFCASSEWVDSDGYTFGSGTRLTVV.

The chain joins TRBV6-4 to TRBJ2-2; D is undetermined. The germline V gene encodes CDR1 MRHNA and CDR2 SNTAGT. The CDR3 loop spans 14 amino acids. V lost 2 bases and J 3 bases, leaving 7 bases between the germline ends. The CDR3 DNA sequence: TGTGCCAGCAGTGACAACTTCGACACCGGGGAGCTGTTTTTT. Translation: CASSDNFDTGELFF.

On this clone: The junction shows a germline mismatch at one end, possibly a read error. This sequence joins TRBV7-3 and TRBJ2-5; 8 bases map to TRBD2. CDR1 is SGHTA, CDR2 FQGTGA, per germline. The CDR3 has 11 amino acids. The CDR3 reads CASRIRTSFHF. CDR3 coding DNA: TGTGCCAGCAGAATCAGGACTAGCTTTCACTTC.

The genes are TRBV4-1 and TRBJ1-4; 8 positions agree with TRBD1. The V gene's germline CDR1 is MGHRA and CDR2 YSYEKL. The CDR3 is 15 residues long. The V and J ends lost 1 base and 6 bases, in that order; junction bases with no gene match: 4. In DNA, the CDR3 is TGCGCCAGCAGCCAAGTAATGACAGGGGATGAAAAACTGTTTTTT. As protein: CASSQVMTGDEKLFF.

This clone came up a few times. The V call is TRBV28, the J call TRBJ2-7; no clear D gene. The CDR3 has 11 amino acids. V gave up 3 bases and J gave up 7 bases, with 7 bases separating them. The germline CDR1 and CDR2 sequences are MDHEN and SYDVKM. This chain's CDR3 is CASSLMGEQYF. The CDR3 DNA is TGTGCCAGCAGTTTGATGGGGGAGCAGTACTTC.

In its sample, this clone was seen once. This chain joins TRBV19 and TRBJ1-1, with a weak D call TRBD1 (6 bases). Germline values: CDR1 LNHDA, CDR2 SQIVND (reference sequence). This CDR3 has 16 residues. With 5 bases removed from V and 0 bases from J, the gap between germline ends came to 16 bases. The CDR3 region is CASSLWRGAMNTEAFF. The CDR3 DNA is TGTGCCAGTAGTCTCTGGCGGGGGGCTATGAACACTGAAGCTTTCTTT.

The chain links TRBV9 to TRBJ2-3; no definite D call. V was clipped by 0 bases and J by 0 bases, with 5 bases between them. Germline-derived CDR1 and CDR2 are SGDLS and YYNGEE. The CDR3 has 14 amino acids. The CDR3 protein is CASSVGSSTDTQYF. CDR3 DNA sequence: TGTGCCAGCAGCGTAGGGTCTAGCACAGATACGCAGTATTTT.

CDR3 sequence (DNA): TGTGCCAGCAGTGACGGGGCAGGGGGCGGGGAGACCCAGTACTTC. It specifies CASSDGAGGGETQYF. This rearrangement joins TRBV2 to TRBJ2-5, with 8 bases that match TRBD1. The CDR3 loop spans 15 amino acids. The V gene's germline CDR1 is SNHLY and CDR2 FYNNEI. J was trimmed by 5 bases and V by 3 bases; bases with no gene match: 8. Full variable domain (missing parts from reference TRBV2 and TRBJ2-5): EPEVTQTPSHQVTQMGQEVILRCVPISNHLYFYWYRQILGQKVEFLVSFYNNEISEKSEIFDDQFSVERPDGSNFTLKIRSTKLEDSAMYFCASSDGAGGGETQYFGPGTRLLVL.

This clone showed up just a few times. The rearrangement links TRBV6-5 to TRBJ1-1, with TRBD1 matching over 7 bases. With V trimmed by 7 bases and J by 8 bases, 7 bases remained unmatched. Germline V CDR1 and CDR2: MNHEY, SVGAGI. The CDR3 has 12 residues. In DNA, the CDR3 is TGTGCCAGCAACCCACACAGGGGAGAAGCTTTCTTT. It codes for CASNPHRGEAFF.

The chain recombines TRBV2 with TRBJ2-5; no firm D call. V was shortened by 6 bases and J by 2 bases, with 1 base between the two germline ends. Germline V gene lookup returns CDR1 SNHLY and CDR2 FYNNEI. CDR3 length: 10 residues. The CDR3 DNA reads as TGTGCCAGCAGACAAGAGACCCAGTACTTC. It is translated as CASRQETQYF.

The V gene is TRBV9, the J gene TRBJ2-2, with no clear D. The V end was cut by 0 bases, the J end by 3 bases, with 6 bases between. Germline V CDR1 and CDR2: SGDLS, YYNGEE. The CDR3 length is 14 residues. The CDR3 loop reads CASSVDVDTGELFF. In DNA, the CDR3 is TGTGCCAGCAGCGTAGATGTGGACACCGGGGAGCTGTTTTTT.

The gene calls are TRBV19 and TRBJ2-7; TRBD2 is a possible D gene (5 bases). This CDR3 has 15 residues. CDR1 is LNHDA, CDR2 SQIVND, per germline (reference sequence). Trimming pared 3 bases from V and 6 bases from J, leaving 18 bases between. The CDR3 nucleotides read TGTGCCAGTAGTATCGTTGCGGGCTTTGAAGTCGAGCAGTACTTC. Translation: CASSIVAGFEVEQYF.

The J gene is TRBJ1-5, the V gene TRBV2, with a weak D call TRBD1 (5 bases). Germline CDR1 reads SNHLY; CDR2 reads FYNNEI. V was shortened by 7 bases and J by 3 bases, with 16 bases between the two germline ends. This CDR3 has 15 residues. The CDR3 here is CASTKGLSYNQPQHF. DNA of the CDR3: TGTGCCAGCACCAAGGGACTGAGCTACAATCAGCCCCAGCATTTT.

The rearrangement uses TRBV25-1 and TRBJ2-1, with 9 positions matching TRBD2. With V trimmed by 4 bases and J by 3 bases, 10 bases remained unmatched. In germline, CDR1 is MGHDK, CDR2 SYGVNS. The CDR3 length is 17 residues. This chain's CDR3 is CASSGLLAGELYNEQFF. CDR3 bases: TGTGCCAGCAGTGGACTATTAGCGGGAGAGCTCTACAATGAGCAGTTCTTC.

The chain has TRBV28 and TRBJ1-2; D not resolved. Trimming removed 7 bases at V and 5 bases at J, with 17 bases between. There are 14 residues in the CDR3. CDR1 and CDR2 from the germline V gene are MDHEN and SYDVKM. For the CDR3, the DNA is TGTGCCAGCACCCAAAGCCAGGAGAGGTATGGCTACACCTTC. As protein: CASTQSQERYGYTF.

V is TRBV7-2 and J is TRBJ2-3; 7 bases line up with TRBD2. This CDR3 is built from 15 residues. The germline CDR1 and CDR2 sequences are SGHTA and FQGNSA. V gave up 3 bases and J gave up 6 bases; unmatched junction bases: 9. CDR3 nucleotides: TGTGCCAGCAGCTTTGTGTCGGGAGGAGGCGATACGCAGTATTTT. It encodes CASSFVSGGGDTQYF. Complete variable domain (other parts from reference TRBV7-2 and TRBJ2-3): GAGVSQSPSNKVTEKGKDVELRCDPISGHTALYWYRQSLGQGLEFLIYFQGNSAPDKSGLPSDRFSAERTGGSVSTLTIQRTQQEDSAVYLCASSFVSGGGDTQYFGPGTRLTVL.

The DNA for the CDR3 is TGTGCCTGGGACTCCAGGTACTCCTACGAGCAGTACTTC. Amino acids: CAWDSRYSYEQYF. The rearrangement uses TRBV30 and TRBJ2-7; D not resolved. CDR1 is GTSNPN, CDR2 SVGIG, per germline (reference sequence). The V end was cut by 5 bases, the J end by 0 bases, with 11 bases between. The CDR3 runs to 13 residues.

The genes are TRBV5-1 and TRBJ1-1; D perhaps matches TRBD1 (6 bases). V dropped 4 bases and J dropped 4 bases, with 11 bases sitting between them. Germline V gives CDR1 SGHRS, CDR2 YFSETQ. The CDR3 consists of 13 residues. The CDR3 protein is CASSPGGGTEAFF. The CDR3 DNA is TGCGCCAGCAGCCCGGGAGGGGGCACTGAAGCTTTCTTT.

V gene TRBV11-3 combines with J gene TRBJ2-7, with 7 bases aligning to TRBD1. Germline V lookup: CDR1 SGHNT, CDR2 YENEEA. The CDR3 has 14 residues. J gave up 3 bases and V 7 bases, and 9 bases lay outside the gene matches. As DNA, the CDR3 is TGTGCCAGCACGAACCGGGACAGATACTACGAGCAGTACTTC. Translating gives CASTNRDRYYEQYF.

This clone was observed a single time. The V call is TRBV20-1, the J call TRBJ2-3; no firm D call. Germline V CDR1 and CDR2: DFQATT, SNEGSKA (reference sequence). The CDR3 length is 11 residues. Trimming stripped 2 bases from V and 6 bases from J, with 6 bases between. The CDR3, as DNA: TGCAGTGCTAGATATTCTGATACGCAGTATTTT. Its protein product is CSARYSDTQYF.

The chain combines TRBV30 with TRBJ1-1; 9 nucleotides match TRBD1. CDR1 is GTSNPN and CDR2 is SVGIG in the germline V gene (reference sequence). The CDR3 length is 15 residues. Losses at the gene ends were 4 bases for V and 6 bases for J; bases not matched to a gene: 12. The DNA of the CDR3 is TGTGCCTGGAAACAGGGGGCGCTGATTTTCGCTGAAGCTTTCTTT. As protein: CAWKQGALIFAEAFF.

The CDR3 coding sequence is TGTGCCTGGAGTGTGGGGACAGGGATGACTGGAAACACCATATATTTT. It translates to CAWSVGTGMTGNTIYF. The chain has TRBV30 and TRBJ1-3, with 9 bases matching TRBD1. In germline, CDR1 is GTSNPN, CDR2 SVGIG (reference sequence). The trim removed 0 bases at V and 2 bases at J, leaving 5 bases unmatched. This CDR3 is built from 16 residues.

J is TRBJ2-7 and V is TRBV28; D is perhaps TRBD2 (6 bases). V shed 4 bases and J shed 4 bases, with 17 bases lying between them. The V gene's germline CDR1 is MDHEN and CDR2 SYDVKM. This CDR3 contains 15 residues. For the CDR3, the DNA is TGTGCCAGCAGTTGGTCTGGACTAAGGGGATACGAGCAGTACTTC. Translating gives CASSWSGLRGYEQYF.

This chain links TRBV5-1 with TRBJ2-1; the D gene is possibly TRBD2 (5 bases). The V gene's germline CDR1 is SGHRS and CDR2 YFSETQ. The germline V and J ends were trimmed by 0 bases and 5 bases, with 12 bases remaining between them. CDR3 size: 15 residues. CDR3 sequence: CASSLGLRGNNEQFF. The CDR3, as DNA: TGCGCCAGCAGCTTGGGACTCCGAGGGAACAATGAGCAGTTCTTC.

The J gene is TRBJ1-1, the V gene TRBV27; 9 bases fit TRBD1. V shed 6 bases and J 1 base; nucleotides not matched to a gene: 0. The CDR3 consists of 13 residues. CDR1 is MNHEY and CDR2 is SMNVEV in the germline V gene (reference sequence). The CDR3 reads CASRGQGNTEAFF. The CDR3 bases are TGTGCCAGCAGGGGACAGGGGAACACTGAAGCTTTCTTT.

V is TRBV5-1 and J is TRBJ1-5, with a weak D call TRBD1 (5 bases). Germline V gene lookup returns CDR1 SGHRS and CDR2 YFSETQ. The V gene lost 4 bases and the J gene lost 5 bases, with 13 bases spanning the gap. The CDR3 consists of 14 residues. Here the CDR3 DNA reads TGCGCCAGCAGCGTCCGGGGCGGTGATCAGCCCCAGCATTTT. The encoded protein is CASSVRGGDQPQHF. Full variable domain (remainder filled in from reference TRBV5-1 and TRBJ1-5): KAGVTQTPRYLIKTRGQQVTLSCSPISGHRSVSWYQQTPGQGLQFLFEYFSETQRNKGNFPGRFSGRQFSNSRSEMNVSTLELGDSALYLCASSVRGGDQPQHFGDGTRLSIL.